This TCR beta chain was documented in a study of stem cell transplantation in POMP-related autoinflammatory disease. Study conclusions and caveats: In patients with PRAID, every analyzed T-cell subset tended to show lower diversity and higher clonality. Unique TRB V-J gene pairings were limited in number in patients with PRAID.

PRAID combined immunodeficiency and autoinflammation. The data were produced by immunoSEQ multiplex PCR, yet TCRdb's version contains in-frame clones alone and is incomplete. The profile shows some 68,000 clones, about nine tenths of them singletons. This clone has a single count. What it binds is unknown. The V and J ends lost 6 bases and 4 bases respectively, with 19 bases between them. The germline V gene has CDR1 SGHDT and CDR2 YYEEEE. The CDR3 extends over 15 amino acids. The chain has TRBV5-6 and TRBJ1-1, with D tentatively TRBD1 (6 bases). The sample consisted of CD4+ T cells from PBMCs, taken after stem cell transplantation. The TCR sequence derives from a human patient with POMP-related autoinflammation and immune dysregulation (PRAID). The T cells may come from the graft donor. CDR3 nucleotides: TGTGCCAGCATCACGGCCGGGGGGCCGAGCACTGAAGCTTTCTTT. It is translated as CASITAGGPSTEAFF.